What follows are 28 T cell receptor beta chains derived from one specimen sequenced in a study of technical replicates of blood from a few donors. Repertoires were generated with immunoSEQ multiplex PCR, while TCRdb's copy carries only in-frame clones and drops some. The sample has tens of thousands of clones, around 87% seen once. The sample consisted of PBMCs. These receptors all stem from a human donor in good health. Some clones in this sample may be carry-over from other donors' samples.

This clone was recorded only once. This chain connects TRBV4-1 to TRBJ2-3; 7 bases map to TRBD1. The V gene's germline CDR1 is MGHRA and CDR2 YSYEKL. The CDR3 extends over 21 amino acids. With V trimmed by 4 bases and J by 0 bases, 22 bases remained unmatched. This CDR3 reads CASSLLISTGQKVSSTDTQYF. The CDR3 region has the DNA TGCGCCAGCAGCCTCCTAATTTCGACGGGACAGAAAGTCTCTAGCACAGATACGCAGTATTTT.

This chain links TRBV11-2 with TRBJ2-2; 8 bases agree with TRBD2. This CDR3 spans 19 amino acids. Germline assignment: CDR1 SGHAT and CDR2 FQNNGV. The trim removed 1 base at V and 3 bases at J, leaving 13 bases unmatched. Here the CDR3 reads CASSLVRLSWRGDTGELFF. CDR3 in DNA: TGTGCCAGCAGCTTAGTCCGGCTTTCTTGGCGGGGGGACACCGGGGAGCTGTTTTTT.

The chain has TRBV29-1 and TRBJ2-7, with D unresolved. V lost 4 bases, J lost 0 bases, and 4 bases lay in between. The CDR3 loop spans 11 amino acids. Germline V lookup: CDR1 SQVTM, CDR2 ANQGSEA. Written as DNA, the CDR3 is TGCAGCGTTGCCAGCTCCTACGAGCAGTACTTC. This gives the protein CSVASSYEQYF.

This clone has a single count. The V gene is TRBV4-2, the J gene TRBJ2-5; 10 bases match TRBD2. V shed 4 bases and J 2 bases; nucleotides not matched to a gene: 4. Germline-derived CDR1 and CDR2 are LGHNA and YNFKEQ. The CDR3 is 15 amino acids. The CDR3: CASSPLAGGQETQYF. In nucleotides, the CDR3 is TGTGCCAGCAGCCCGTTAGCGGGGGGACAAGAGACCCAGTACTTC.

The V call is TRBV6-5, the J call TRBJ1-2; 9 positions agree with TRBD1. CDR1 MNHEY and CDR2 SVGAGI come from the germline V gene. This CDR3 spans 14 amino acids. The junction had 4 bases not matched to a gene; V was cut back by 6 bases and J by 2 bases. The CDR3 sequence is CASRNRGLNYGYTF. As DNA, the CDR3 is TGTGCCAGCAGAAACAGGGGGCTCAACTATGGCTACACCTTC.

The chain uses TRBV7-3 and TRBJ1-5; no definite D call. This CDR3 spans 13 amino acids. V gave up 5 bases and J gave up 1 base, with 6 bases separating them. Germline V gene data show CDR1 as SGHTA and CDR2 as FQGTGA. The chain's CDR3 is CASSHGSNQPQHF. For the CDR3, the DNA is TGTGCCAGCAGCCACGGGAGCAATCAGCCCCAGCATTTT.

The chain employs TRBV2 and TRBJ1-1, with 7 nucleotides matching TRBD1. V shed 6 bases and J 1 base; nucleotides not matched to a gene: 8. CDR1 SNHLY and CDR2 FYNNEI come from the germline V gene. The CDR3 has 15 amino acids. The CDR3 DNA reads TGTGCCAGCAGACGTGAGGGGGCCACGAACACTGAAGCTTTCTTT. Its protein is CASRREGATNTEAFF.

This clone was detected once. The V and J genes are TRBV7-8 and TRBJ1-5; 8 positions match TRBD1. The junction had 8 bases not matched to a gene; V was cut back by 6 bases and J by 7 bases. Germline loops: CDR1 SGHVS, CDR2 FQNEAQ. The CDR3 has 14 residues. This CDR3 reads CASSFRQGPQPQHF. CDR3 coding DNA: TGTGCCAGCAGTTTTCGACAGGGGCCACAGCCCCAGCATTTT.

For the CDR3, the DNA is TGTGCCACCAGCAGAGAAAAAGGCGGGGGCTATGGCTACACCTTC. Residues: CATSREKGGGYGYTF. The gene calls are TRBV15 and TRBJ1-2, with D perhaps matching TRBD1 (5 bases). Germline-derived CDR1 and CDR2 are LNHNV and YYDKDF (reference sequence). The CDR3 runs to 15 residues. V lost 0 bases and J lost 4, with 12 bases in between.

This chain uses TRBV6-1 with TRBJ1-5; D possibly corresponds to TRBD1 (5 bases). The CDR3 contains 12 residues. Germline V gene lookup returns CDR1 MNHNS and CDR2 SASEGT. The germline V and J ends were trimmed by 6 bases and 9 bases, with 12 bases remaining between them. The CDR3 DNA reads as TGTGCCAGCAGGGGCCCCACAGGGCCCCAGCATTTT. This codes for CASRGPTGPQHF.

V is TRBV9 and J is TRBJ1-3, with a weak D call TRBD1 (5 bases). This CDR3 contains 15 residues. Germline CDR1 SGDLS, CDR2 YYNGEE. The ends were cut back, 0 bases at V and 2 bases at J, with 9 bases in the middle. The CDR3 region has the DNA TGTGCCAGCAGCGTAGCCCCGGACACTGGAAACACCATATATTTT. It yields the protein CASSVAPDTGNTIYF.

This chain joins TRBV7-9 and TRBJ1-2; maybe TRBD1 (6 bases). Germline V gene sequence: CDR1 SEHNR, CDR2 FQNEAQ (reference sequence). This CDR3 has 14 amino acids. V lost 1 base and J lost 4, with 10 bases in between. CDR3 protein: CASSLERQAYGYTF. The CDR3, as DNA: TGTGCCAGCAGCTTAGAAAGACAGGCCTATGGCTACACCTTC.

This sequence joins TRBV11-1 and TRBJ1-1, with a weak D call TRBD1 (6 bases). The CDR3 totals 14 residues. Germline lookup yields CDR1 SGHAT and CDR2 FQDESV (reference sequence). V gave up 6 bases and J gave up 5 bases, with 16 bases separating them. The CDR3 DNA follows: TGTGCCAGCAGAAGCCAGGGGTTACGGACTGAAGCTTTCTTT. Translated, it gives CASRSQGLRTEAFF.

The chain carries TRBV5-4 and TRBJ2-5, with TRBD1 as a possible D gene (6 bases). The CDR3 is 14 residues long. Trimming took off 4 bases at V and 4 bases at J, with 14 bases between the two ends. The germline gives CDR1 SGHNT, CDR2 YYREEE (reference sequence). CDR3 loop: CASSRQQGSETQYF. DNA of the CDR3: TGTGCCAGCAGCCGCCAACAGGGCTCAGAGACCCAGTACTTC.

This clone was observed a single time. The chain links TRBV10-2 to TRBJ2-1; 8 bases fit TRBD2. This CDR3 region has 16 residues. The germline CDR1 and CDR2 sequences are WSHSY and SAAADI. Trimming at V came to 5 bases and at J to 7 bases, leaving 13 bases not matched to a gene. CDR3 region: CASSSPPGGARNEQFF. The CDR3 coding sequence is TGCGCCAGCAGTTCGCCCCCCGGGGGGGCTCGGAATGAGCAGTTCTTC.

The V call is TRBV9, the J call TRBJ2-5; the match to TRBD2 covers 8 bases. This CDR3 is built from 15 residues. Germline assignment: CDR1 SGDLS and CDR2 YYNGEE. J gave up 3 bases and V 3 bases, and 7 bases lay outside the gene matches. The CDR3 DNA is TGTGCCAGCAGCGGGGGAGCGGGGGTAGAAGAGACCCAGTACTTC. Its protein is CASSGGAGVEETQYF.

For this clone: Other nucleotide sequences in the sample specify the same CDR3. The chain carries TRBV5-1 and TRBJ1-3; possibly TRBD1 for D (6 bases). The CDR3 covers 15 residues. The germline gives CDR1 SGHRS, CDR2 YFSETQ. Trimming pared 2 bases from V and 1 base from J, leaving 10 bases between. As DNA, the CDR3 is TGCGCCAGCAGCTTAGGACAGTCATCTGGAAACACCATATATTTT. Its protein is CASSLGQSSGNTIYF.

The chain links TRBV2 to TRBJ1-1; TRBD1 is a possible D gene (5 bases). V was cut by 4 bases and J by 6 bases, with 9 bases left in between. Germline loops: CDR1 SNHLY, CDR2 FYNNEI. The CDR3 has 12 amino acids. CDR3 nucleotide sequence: TGTGCCAGCAGTGGTGACAGCGCTGAAGCTTTCTTT. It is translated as CASSGDSAEAFF.

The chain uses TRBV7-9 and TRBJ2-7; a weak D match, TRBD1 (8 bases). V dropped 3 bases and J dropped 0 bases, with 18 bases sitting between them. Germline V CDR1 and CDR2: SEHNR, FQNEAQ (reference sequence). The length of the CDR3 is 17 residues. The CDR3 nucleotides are TGTGCCAGCAGCTTTACGAGCGGGGACAGGAGCTCCTACGAGCAGTACTTC. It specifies CASSFTSGDRSSYEQYF.

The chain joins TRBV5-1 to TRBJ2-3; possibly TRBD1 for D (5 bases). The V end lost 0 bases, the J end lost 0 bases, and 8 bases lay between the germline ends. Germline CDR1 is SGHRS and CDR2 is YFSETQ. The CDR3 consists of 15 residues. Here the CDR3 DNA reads TGCGCCAGCAGCTTGGGGACACCTAGCACAGATACGCAGTATTTT. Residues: CASSLGTPSTDTQYF.

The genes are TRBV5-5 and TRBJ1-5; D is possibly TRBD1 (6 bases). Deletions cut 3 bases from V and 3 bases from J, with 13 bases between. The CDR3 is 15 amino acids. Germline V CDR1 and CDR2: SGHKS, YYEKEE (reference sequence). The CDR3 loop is CASSSTGTLNQPQHF. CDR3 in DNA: TGTGCCAGCAGCTCCACGGGGACACTCAATCAGCCCCAGCATTTT.

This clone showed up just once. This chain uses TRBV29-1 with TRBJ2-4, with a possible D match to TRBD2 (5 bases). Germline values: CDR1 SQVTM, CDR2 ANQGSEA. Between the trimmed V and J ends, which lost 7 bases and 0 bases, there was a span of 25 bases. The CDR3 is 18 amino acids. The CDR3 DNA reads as TGCAGCGCCGATCCGGACTTTGACGAAGTGCTAGCCAAAAACATTCAGTACTTC. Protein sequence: CSADPDFDEVLAKNIQYF.

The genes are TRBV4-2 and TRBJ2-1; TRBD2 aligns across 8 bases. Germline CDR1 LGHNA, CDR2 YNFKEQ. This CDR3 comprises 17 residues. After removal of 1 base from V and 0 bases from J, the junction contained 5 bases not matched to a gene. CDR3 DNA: TGTGCCAGCAGCCAAGGGACTAGCTCGAGCTCCTACAATGAGCAGTTCTTC. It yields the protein CASSQGTSSSSYNEQFF.

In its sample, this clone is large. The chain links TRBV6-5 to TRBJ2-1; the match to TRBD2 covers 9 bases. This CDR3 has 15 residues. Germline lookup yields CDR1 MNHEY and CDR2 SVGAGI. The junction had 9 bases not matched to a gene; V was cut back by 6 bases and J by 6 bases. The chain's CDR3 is CASSPTGTSRNEQFF. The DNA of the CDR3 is TGTGCCAGCAGCCCGACCGGGACTAGCCGCAATGAGCAGTTCTTC.

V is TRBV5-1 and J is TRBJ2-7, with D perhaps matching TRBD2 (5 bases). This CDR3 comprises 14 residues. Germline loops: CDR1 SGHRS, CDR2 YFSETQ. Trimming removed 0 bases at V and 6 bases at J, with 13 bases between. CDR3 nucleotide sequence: TGCGCCAGCAGCTTGGGGGTCCTAGCCTCCGAGCAGTACTTC. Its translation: CASSLGVLASEQYF. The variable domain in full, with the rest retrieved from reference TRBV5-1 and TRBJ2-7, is KAGVTQTPRYLIKTRGQQVTLSCSPISGHRSVSWYQQTPGQGLQFLFEYFSETQRNKGNFPGRFSGRQFSNSRSEMNVSTLELGDSALYLCASSLGVLASEQYFGPGTRLTVT.

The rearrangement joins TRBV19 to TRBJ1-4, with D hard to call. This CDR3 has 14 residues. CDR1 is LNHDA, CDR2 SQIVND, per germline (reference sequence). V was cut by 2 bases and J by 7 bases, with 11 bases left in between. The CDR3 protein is CASSIIGVGEKLFF. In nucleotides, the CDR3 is TGTGCCAGTAGTATAATCGGGGTCGGTGAAAAACTGTTTTTT.

The DNA for the CDR3 is TGTGCCAGCAGTTACACAGGGGGCCGCTTTAAAGGTGAGCAGTTCTTC. This gives the protein CASSYTGGRFKGEQFF. The chain carries TRBV2 and TRBJ2-1; 9 nucleotides align to TRBD1. Germline V gene data show CDR1 as SNHLY and CDR2 as FYNNEI. The junction had 14 bases not matched to a gene; V was cut back by 5 bases and J by 9 bases. This CDR3 region has 16 residues. The full variable domain, with the rest looked up from reference TRBV2 and TRBJ2-1, is EPEVTQTPSHQVTQMGQEVILRCVPISNHLYFYWYRQILGQKVEFLVSFYNNEISEKSEIFDDQFSVERPDGSNFTLKIRSTKLEDSAMYFCASSYTGGRFKGEQFFGPGTRLTVL.

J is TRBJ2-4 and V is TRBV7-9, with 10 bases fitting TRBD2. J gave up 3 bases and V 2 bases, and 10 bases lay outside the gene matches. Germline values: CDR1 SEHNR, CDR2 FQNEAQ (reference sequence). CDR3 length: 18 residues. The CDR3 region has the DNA TGTGCCAGCAGCTTACGACTAGCGGGCGTAGGGAGCAAAAACATTCAGTACTTC. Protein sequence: CASSLRLAGVGSKNIQYF.